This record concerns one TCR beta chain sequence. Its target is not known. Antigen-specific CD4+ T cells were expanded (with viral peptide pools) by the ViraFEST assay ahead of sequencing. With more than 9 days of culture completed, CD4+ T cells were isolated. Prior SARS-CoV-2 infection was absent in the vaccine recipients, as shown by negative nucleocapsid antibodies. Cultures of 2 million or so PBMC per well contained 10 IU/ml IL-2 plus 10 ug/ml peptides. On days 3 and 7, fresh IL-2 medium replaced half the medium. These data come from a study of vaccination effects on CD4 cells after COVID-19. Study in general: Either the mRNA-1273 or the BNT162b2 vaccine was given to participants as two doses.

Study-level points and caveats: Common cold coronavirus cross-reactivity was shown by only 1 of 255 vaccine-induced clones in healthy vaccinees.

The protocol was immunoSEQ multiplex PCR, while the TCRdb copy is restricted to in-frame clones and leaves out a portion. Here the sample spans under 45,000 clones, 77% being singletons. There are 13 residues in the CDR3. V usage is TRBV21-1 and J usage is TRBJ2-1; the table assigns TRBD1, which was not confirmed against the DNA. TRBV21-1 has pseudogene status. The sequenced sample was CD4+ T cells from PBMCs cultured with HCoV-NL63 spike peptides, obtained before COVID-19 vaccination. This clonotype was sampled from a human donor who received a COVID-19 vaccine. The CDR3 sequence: CASIAQWGTDLLF. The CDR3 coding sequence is TGTGCCAGCATCGCCCAGTGGGGGACAGATCTTCTCTTC.